This TCR beta chain was profiled in a study of graft-versus-host responses after intestinal transplantation. Across the whole study: Isolated intestinal, liver-intestinal, or multivisceral transplants had been given to the recipients. Study-wide points: Detected in recipient marrow were GvH clones, some of which were first observed in ileum or blood.

There are 13 residues in the CDR3. Germline V gene lookup returns CDR1 MNHNS and CDR2 SASEGT. V was pared by 6 bases and J by 6 bases, with 14 bases between. The repertoire was sequenced with immunoSEQ multiplex PCR; TCRdb's copy has only in-frame clones and lacks some. Here the sample spans fewer than 120,000 clones, around 93% being singletons. With regard to this clone: Its target is unknown.

Sequenced material: unstimulated CD8+ T cells sorted from spleen or lymph node cells, taken before intestinal transplant. This clonotype was sampled from a human donor who received an intestinal transplant. The chain joins TRBV6-1 to TRBJ1-2, with D perhaps matching TRBD1 (5 bases). The CDR3 DNA follows: TGTGCCAGCAGGCCCCGGGGGGTGGATGGCTACACCTTC. Protein product: CASRPRGVDGYTF.